This TCR beta chain was profiled in a study of identifying expanded T cells in peripheral blood. The germline gives CDR1 SGHVS, CDR2 FQNEAQ. The CDR3 runs to 14 residues. The junction had 3 bases not matched to a gene; V was cut back by 1 base and J by 8 bases. Profiling relied on immunoSEQ multiplex PCR, and the TCRdb table lists in-frame clones only, not all of them. The data contain 84,000 or so clones, over 75% of them singletons. No infections or other immune events were documented during collection. Sequencing was carried out using blood. This chain joins TRBV7-8 and TRBJ2-2; 8 bases are shared with TRBD1. The sequence was obtained from a person aged 18 to 70 in good health. In DNA, the CDR3 is TGTGCCAGCAGCTTAGGGACAGGGCTGGGGGAGCTGTTTTTT. Amino acid sequence: CASSLGTGLGELFF.